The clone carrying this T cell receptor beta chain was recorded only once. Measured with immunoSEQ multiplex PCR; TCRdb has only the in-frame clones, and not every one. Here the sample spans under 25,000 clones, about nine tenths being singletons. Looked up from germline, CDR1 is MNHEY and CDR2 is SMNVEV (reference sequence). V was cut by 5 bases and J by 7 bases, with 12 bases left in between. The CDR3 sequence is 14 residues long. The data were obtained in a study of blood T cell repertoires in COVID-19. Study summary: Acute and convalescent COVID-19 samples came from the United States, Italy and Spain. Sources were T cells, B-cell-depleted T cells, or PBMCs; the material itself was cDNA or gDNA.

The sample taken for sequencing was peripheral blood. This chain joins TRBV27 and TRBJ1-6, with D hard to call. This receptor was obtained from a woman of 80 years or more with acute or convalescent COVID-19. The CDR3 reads CASSLGLWNSPLHF. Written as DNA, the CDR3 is TGTGCCAGCAGTCTAGGACTATGGAATTCACCCCTCCACTTT.